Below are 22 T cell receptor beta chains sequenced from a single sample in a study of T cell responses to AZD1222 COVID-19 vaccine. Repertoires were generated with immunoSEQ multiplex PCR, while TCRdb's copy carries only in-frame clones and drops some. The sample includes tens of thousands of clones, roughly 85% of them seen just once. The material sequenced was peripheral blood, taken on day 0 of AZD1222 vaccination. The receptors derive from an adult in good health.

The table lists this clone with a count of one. In DNA, the CDR3 is TGTGCCAGTACCCTAGCGTCGGGGCTGCCAGGGGGTGAAAAACTGTTTTTT. Translation: CASTLASGLPGGEKLFF. V gene TRBV7-9 combines with J gene TRBJ1-4; TRBD1 matches at 7 bases. The V and J ends lost 9 bases and 7 bases, in that order; junction bases with no gene match: 20. Looked up from germline, CDR1 is SEHNR and CDR2 is FQNEAQ (reference sequence). The CDR3 is 17 residues long.

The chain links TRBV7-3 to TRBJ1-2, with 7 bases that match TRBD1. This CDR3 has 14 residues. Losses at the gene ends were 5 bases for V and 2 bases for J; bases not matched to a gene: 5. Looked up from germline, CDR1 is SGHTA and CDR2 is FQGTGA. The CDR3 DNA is TGTGCCAGCAGCCCGGCGGGACAGAACTATGGCTACACCTTC. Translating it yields CASSPAGQNYGYTF.

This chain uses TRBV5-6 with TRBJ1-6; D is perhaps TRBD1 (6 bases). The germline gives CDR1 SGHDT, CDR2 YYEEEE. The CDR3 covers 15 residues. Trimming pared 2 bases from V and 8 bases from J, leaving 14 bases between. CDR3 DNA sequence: TGTGCCAGCAGCTTAATACAGGGCGCTGATTCACCCCTCCACTTT. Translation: CASSLIQGADSPLHF.

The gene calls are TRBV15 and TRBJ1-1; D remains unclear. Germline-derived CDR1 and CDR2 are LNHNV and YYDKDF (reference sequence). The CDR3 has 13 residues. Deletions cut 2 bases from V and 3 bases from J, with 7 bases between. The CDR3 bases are TGTGCCACCAGCAGACACCGGGACACTGAAGCTTTCTTT. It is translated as CATSRHRDTEAFF.

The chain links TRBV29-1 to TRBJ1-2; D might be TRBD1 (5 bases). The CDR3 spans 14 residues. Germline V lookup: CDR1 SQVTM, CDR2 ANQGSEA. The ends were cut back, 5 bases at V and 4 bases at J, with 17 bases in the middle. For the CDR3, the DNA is TGCAGCGTTATGGGGGGTGCGGGATCCTATGGCTACACCTTC. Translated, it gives CSVMGGAGSYGYTF.

CDR3 amino acids: CASSLALTGSDYEQYF. CDR3 DNA: TGTGCCAGCAGCTTAGCGCTAACCGGTTCAGACTACGAGCAGTACTTC. The chain has TRBV7-9 and TRBJ2-7; D ambiguous. CDR1 and CDR2 (germline): SEHNR, FQNEAQ (reference sequence). V was clipped by 0 bases and J by 3 bases, with 15 bases between them. The CDR3 totals 16 residues.

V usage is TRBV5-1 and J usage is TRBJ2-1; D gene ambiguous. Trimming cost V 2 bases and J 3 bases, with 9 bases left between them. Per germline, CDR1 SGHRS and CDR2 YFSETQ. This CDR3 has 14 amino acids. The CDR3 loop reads CASSLRQDYNEQFF. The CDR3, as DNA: TGCGCCAGCAGCTTAAGGCAGGACTACAATGAGCAGTTCTTC.

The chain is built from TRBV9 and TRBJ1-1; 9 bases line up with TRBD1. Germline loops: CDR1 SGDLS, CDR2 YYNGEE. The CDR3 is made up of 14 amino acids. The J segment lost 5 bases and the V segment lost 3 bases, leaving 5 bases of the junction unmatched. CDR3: CASSGTGARTEAFF. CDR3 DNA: TGTGCCAGCAGCGGGACAGGGGCGAGGACTGAAGCTTTCTTT. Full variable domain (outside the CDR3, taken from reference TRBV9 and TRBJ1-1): DSGVTQTPKHLITATGQRVTLRCSPRSGDLSVYWYQQSLDQGLQFLIQYYNGEERAKGNILERFSAQQFPDLHSELNLSSLELGDSALYFCASSGTGARTEAFFGQGTRLTVV.

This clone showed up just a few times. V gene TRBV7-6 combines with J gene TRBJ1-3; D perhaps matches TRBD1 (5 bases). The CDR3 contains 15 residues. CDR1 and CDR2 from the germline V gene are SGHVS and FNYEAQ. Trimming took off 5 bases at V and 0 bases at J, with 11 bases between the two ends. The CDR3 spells CASSRDPSSGNTIYF. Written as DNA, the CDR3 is TGTGCCAGCAGCCGGGACCCTAGCTCTGGAAACACCATATATTTT.

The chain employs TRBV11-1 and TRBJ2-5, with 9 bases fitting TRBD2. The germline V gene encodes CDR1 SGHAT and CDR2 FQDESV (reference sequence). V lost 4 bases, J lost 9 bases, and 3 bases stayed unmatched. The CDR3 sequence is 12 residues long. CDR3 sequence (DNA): TGTGCCAGCAGCTCGGGACTAGCTTCCCAGTACTTC. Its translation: CASSSGLASQYF.

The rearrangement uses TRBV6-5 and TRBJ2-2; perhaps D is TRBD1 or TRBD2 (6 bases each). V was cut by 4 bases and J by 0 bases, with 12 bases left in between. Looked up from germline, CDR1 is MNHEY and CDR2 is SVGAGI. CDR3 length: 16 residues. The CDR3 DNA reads TGTGCCAGCAGTTGGGGGGCAGGAACGAACACCGGGGAGCTGTTTTTT. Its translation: CASSWGAGTNTGELFF.

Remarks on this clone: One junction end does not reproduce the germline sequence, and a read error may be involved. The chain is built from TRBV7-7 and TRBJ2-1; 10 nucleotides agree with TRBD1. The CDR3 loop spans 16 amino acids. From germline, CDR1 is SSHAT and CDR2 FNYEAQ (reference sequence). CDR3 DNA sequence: TGTGCTAGCAGCCCCATCGGGACAGGGGAGGTAGGGGAGCAGTTCTTC. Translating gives CASSPIGTGEVGEQFF.

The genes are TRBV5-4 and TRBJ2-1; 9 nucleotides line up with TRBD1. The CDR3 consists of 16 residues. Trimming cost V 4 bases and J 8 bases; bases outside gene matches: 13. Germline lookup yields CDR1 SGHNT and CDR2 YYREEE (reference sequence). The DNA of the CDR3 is TGTGCCAGCAGCCCGACACCCGGGACAGGGTTTCATGAGCAGTTCTTC. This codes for CASSPTPGTGFHEQFF.

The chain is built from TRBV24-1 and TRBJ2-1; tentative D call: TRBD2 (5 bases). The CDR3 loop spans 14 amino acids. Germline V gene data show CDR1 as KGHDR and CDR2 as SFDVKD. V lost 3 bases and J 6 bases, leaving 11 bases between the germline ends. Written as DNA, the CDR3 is TGTGCCACCAGTGATCTCGGAGGTACCAATGAGCAGTTCTTC. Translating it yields CATSDLGGTNEQFF.

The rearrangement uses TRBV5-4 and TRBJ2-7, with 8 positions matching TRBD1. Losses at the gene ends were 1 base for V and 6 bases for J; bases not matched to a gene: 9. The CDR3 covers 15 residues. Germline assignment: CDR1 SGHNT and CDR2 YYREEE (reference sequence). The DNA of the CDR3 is TGTGCCAGCAGCTTGTCAGGGCAGGGGGCTTTCGAGCAGTACTTC. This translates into CASSLSGQGAFEQYF.

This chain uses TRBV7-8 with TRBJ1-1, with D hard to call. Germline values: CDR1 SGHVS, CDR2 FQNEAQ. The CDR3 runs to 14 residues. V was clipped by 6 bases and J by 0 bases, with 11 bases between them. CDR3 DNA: TGTGCCAGCAGTAGAACACACATGAACACTGAAGCTTTCTTT. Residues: CASSRTHMNTEAFF.

CDR3 residues: CASSLVQGGTEAFF. CDR3 coding DNA: TGTGCCAGCAGCTTGGTACAGGGCGGCACTGAAGCTTTCTTT. The V gene is TRBV5-6, the J gene TRBJ1-1, with a possible D match to TRBD1 (6 bases). V lost 0 bases, J lost 4 bases, and 10 bases lay in between. The CDR3 extends over 14 amino acids. Germline loops: CDR1 SGHDT, CDR2 YYEEEE.

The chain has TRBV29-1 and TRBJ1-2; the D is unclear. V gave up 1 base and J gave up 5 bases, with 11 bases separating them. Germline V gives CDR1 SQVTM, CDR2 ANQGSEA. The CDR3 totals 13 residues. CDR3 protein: CSVEVLGGYGYTF. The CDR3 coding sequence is TGCAGCGTTGAAGTGCTGGGAGGTTATGGCTACACCTTC.

This CDR3 is CASSQPGTGGYYEQYF. The CDR3 DNA sequence: TGTGCCAGCAGCCAACCCGGGACAGGGGGATACTACGAGCAGTACTTC. J is TRBJ2-7 and V is TRBV14; 11 bases agree with TRBD1. After removal of 2 bases from V and 3 bases from J, the junction contained 6 bases not matched to a gene. The CDR3 has 16 residues. Per the germline V gene, CDR1 is SGHDN and CDR2 is FVKESK.

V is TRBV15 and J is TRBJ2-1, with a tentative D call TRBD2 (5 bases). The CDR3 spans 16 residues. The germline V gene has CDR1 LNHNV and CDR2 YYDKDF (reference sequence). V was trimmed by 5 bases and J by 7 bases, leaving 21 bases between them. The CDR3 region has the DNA TGTGCCACCAGCGTCCGTGGGAGCCTAACCTTAAATGAGCAGTTCTTC. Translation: CATSVRGSLTLNEQFF.

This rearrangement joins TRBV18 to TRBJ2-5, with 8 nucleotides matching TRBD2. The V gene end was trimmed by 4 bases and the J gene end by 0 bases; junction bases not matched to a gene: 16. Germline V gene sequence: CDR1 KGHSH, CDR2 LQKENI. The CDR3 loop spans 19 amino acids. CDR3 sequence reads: CASSLTPLGSGGYQETQYF. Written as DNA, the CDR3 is TGTGCCAGCTCACTTACCCCCTTGGGAAGCGGGGGCTACCAAGAGACCCAGTACTTC.

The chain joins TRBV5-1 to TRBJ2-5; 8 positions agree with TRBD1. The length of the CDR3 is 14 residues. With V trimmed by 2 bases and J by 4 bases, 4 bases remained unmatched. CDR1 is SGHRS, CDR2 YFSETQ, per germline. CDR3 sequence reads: CASSLGQGGETQYF. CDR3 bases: TGCGCCAGCAGCTTAGGACAGGGAGGAGAGACCCAGTACTTC.